The entry that follows covers one TCR beta chain sequence. Its target is unknown. The record originates from a study of shared clonotypes between healthy human individuals. The study, taken as a whole, reports: The sole specimen, blood, was sampled, and tissue repertoires likely differ.

In the naive CD8 group, cells lacked CD45RO and were positively selected for CCR7, so terminally differentiated effector memory CD45RA+ cells were left out. Free of recent acute infections or vaccinations, the donors were healthy HIV-negative adults. Produced via immunoSEQ multiplex PCR; TCRdb's table is partial and in-frame only. This sample has 1.5 million to 2.5 million clones, with about 95% found just once. CDR3 length equals 15 residues. Unmatched junction bases numbered 7, after V lost 1 base and J lost 5 bases. Germline CDR1 and CDR2: LGHNA and YSLEER. The sample comprised naive CD8+ T cells sorted from blood. The chain carries TRBV4-3 and TRBJ1-2, with 7 bases that match TRBD1. This sequence originates from a man between 18 and 29 years old in good health. CDR3 DNA sequence: TGCGCCAGCAGCCAAGGACAGGGTGCCATATATGGCTACACCTTC. Its translation is CASSQGQGAIYGYTF.